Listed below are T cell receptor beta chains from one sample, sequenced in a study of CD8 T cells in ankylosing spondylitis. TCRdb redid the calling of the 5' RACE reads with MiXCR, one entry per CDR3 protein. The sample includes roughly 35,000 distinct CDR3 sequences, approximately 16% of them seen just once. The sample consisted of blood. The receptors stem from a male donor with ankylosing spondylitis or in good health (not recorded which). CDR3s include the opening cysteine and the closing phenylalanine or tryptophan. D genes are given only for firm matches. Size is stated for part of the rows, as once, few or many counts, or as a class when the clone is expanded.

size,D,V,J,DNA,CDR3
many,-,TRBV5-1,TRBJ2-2,TGCGCCAGCAGCTCTGTCGTCGGGGAGCTGTTTTTT,CASSSVVGELFF
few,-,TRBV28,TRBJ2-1,TGTGCCAGCAGTCGCCTGGGACCAAGCAATGAGCAGTTCTTC,CASSRLGPSNEQFF
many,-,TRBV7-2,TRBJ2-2,TGTGCCAGCAGCTTTAAAAGCGGCACCGGGGAGCTGTTTTTT,CASSFKSGTGELFF
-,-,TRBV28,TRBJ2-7,TGTGCCAGCAGTTTAAGCTCTGGTCCAGTCTACGAGCAGTACTTC,CASSLSSGPVYEQYF
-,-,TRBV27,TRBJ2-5,TGTGCCAGCAGTTTATCGTGGGTTCAGCAAGAGACCCAGTACTTC,CASSLSWVQQETQYF
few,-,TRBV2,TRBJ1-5,TGTGCCAGCTCAGCAGGGAAGGGTCAGCCCCAGCATTTT,CASSAGKGQPQHF
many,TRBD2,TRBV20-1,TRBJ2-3,TGCAGTGCTAGAGTCAGCGGGAGGGCAGATACGCAGTATTTT,CSARVSGRADTQYF
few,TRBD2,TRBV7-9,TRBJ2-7,TGTGCCAGCAGCCCGCGGACTAGCGGGCCCTACGAGCAGTACTTC,CASSPRTSGPYEQYF
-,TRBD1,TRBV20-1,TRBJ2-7,TGCAGTGCGCCCTCAGGGGGAGCTGCCTACGAGCAGTACTTC,CSAPSGGAAYEQYF
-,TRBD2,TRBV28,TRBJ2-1,TGTGCCAGCAGACGCGCGGGACTAGCGGTCAATGAGCAGTTCTTC,CASRRAGLAVNEQFF
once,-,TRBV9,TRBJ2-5,TGTGCCAGCAGCGTACAGGGGACTAAAGAGACCCAGTACTTC,CASSVQGTKETQYF
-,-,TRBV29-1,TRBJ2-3,TGCAGCGTTGAAGAAGGGGGAGGGAATACGCAGTATTTT,CSVEEGGGNTQYF
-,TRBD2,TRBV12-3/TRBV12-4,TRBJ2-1,TGTGCCAGCAGTACCTGGACTAGCGGGATTTACAATGAGCAGTTCTTC,CASSTWTSGIYNEQFF
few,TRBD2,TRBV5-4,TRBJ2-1,TGTGCCAGCAGCCCGGCTAGCGGGGGGTACAATGAGCAGTTCTTC,CASSPASGGYNEQFF
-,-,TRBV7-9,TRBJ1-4,TGTGCCAGCAGCCCCTTTGCAGGCCCTAATGAAAAACTGTTTTTT,CASSPFAGPNEKLFF
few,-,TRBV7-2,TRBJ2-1,TGTGCCAGCAGCCTCCGTGAGGAGCAGTTCTTC,CASSLREEQFF
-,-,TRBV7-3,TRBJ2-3,TGTGCCAGCAGCTTAAACCGGGAGATAGATACGCAGTATTTT,CASSLNREIDTQYF
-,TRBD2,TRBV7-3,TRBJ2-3,TGTGCCAGCAGCTTTTTCGGGGGGACAGATACGCAGTATTTT,CASSFFGGTDTQYF
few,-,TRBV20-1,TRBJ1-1,TGCAGTGCCCCCGGGGCGGCGGCCACTGAAGCTTTCTTT,CSAPGAAATEAFF
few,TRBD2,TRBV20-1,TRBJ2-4,TGCAGTGCCGCGAGCGGGAGTTGGGCCAAAAACATTCAGTACTTC,CSAASGSWAKNIQYF
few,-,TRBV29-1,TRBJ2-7,TGCAGCGTTGAAGATCTGACTTACGAGCAGTACTTC,CSVEDLTYEQYF
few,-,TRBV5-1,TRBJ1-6,TGCGCCAGCAGCTTGGGACCGGGGGATAATTCACCCCTCCACTTT,CASSLGPGDNSPLHF
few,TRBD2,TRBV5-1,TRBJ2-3,TGCGCCAGCAGCCCCGGGACTAGAGTGGCAGATACGCAGTATTTT,CASSPGTRVADTQYF
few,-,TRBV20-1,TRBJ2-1,TGCAGTGCAGGGGACCCAGCTGAGCAGTTCTTC,CSAGDPAEQFF
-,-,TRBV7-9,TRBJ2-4,TGTGCCAGCAGCCCCCGATGGTCTTCCGATGGAGCCAAAAACATTCAGTACTTC,CASSPRWSSDGAKNIQYF
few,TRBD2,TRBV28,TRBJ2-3,TGTGCCAGCAGCCGATCCGTGACTAGCGGGAGAAGCACAGATACGCAGTATTTT,CASSRSVTSGRSTDTQYF
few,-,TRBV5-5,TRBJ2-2,TGTGCCAGCAGCTCGAATGGGGAGCTGTTTTTT,CASSSNGELFF
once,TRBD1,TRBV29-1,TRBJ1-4,TGCAGCGTTGCTACAGGGGGCAATGAAAAACTGTTTTTT,CSVATGGNEKLFF
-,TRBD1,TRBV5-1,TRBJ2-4,TGCGCCAGCAGGCCCGGTACGGGACAGAGGAGCAACATTCAGTACTTC,CASRPGTGQRSNIQYF
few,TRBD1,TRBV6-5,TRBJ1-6,TGTGCCAGCAGTTCTCGGACAGGGTATTCACCCCTCCACTTT,CASSSRTGYSPLHF
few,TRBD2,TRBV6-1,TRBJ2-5,TGTGCCAGCAGTGATCCGGGACTACAAGAGACCCAGTACTTC,CASSDPGLQETQYF
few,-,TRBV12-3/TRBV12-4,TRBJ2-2,TGTGCCAGCAGTTTCCTACTAACGAACACCGGGGAGCTGTTTTTT,CASSFLLTNTGELFF
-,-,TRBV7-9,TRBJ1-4,TGTGCCAGCAGCTTAGGGGTGGATAAACTGTTTTTT,CASSLGVDKLFF
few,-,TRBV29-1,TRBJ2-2,TGCAGCGGCAAACAGGGTCCGAACACCGGGGAGCTGTTTTTT,CSGKQGPNTGELFF
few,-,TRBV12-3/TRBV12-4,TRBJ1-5,TGTGCCAGCAGTTTCGGGGAGGATCAGCCCCAGCATTTT,CASSFGEDQPQHF
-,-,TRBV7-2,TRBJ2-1,TGTGCCAGCAGCTTAGAGGCCGATGAGCAGTTCTTC,CASSLEADEQFF
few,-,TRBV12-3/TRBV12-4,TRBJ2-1,TGTGCCAGCAGTTGGACGGCCCCTGAGCAGTTCTTC,CASSWTAPEQFF
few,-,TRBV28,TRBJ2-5,TGTGCCAGCAGTTTCGGTGTGCTGAAGTTACAAGAGACCCAGTACTTC,CASSFGVLKLQETQYF
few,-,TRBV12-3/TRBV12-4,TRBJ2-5,TGTGCCAGCAGTTTTGACCTTTTGGGAGAGACCCAGTACTTC,CASSFDLLGETQYF
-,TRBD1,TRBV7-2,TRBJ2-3,TGTGCCAGCAGCCTTCGACAGGGGTCAGATACGCAGTATTTT,CASSLRQGSDTQYF
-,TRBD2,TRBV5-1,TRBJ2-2,TGCGCCAGCAGCATATCCGGGACTAGCGGGACCGGGGAGCTGTTTTTT,CASSISGTSGTGELFF